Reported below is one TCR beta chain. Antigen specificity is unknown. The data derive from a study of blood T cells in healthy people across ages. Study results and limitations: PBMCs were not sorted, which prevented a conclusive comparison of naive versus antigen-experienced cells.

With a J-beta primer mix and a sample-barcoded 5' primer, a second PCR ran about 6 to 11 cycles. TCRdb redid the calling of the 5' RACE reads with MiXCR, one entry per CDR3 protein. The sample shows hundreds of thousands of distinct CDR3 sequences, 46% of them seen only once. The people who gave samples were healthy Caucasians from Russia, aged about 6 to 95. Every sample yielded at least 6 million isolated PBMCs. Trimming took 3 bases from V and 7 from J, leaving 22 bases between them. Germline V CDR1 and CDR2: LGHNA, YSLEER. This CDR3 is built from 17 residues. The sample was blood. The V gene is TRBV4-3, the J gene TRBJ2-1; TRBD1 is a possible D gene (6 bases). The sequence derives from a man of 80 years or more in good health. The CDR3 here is CASSQGSQGRLRNEQFF. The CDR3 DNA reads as TGCGCCAGCAGCCAGGGGTCACAGGGACGCCTCCGAAATGAGCAGTTCTTC.